Here is one T cell receptor beta chain with its context. Its antigen is not identified. TCR subtype-specific primers in iRepertoire multiplex PCR prepared libraries for bulk and single-cell sequencing. TCRdb processed the multiplex PCR reads again and assigns one entry to each CDR3 protein, with no DNA. The sample spans more than 20,000 distinct CDR3 sequences; the ten largest clones claim under 8.5%. Germline-derived CDR1 and CDR2 are LNHDA and SQIVND (reference sequence). The CDR3 has 14 residues. This entry belongs to a study of T cells in severe cutaneous drug reactions. Study conclusions and caveats: One public TCRbeta CDR3 appeared in all seven blister samples, averaging roughly 14%. Blister cells averaged approximately 31% and PBMC around 5% TRBV12-4 in carbamazepine-induced Stevens-Johnson syndrome or toxic epidermal necrolysis patients.

Carbamazepine had induced Stevens-Johnson syndrome or toxic epidermal necrolysis in the sequenced donors. The sequence was collected from a human donor with toxic epidermal necrolysis, a severe cutaneous drug reaction. The chain has TRBV19 and TRBJ1-1. The sequenced sample consisted of PBMCs. This CDR3 reads CASSMGLKNTEAFF.